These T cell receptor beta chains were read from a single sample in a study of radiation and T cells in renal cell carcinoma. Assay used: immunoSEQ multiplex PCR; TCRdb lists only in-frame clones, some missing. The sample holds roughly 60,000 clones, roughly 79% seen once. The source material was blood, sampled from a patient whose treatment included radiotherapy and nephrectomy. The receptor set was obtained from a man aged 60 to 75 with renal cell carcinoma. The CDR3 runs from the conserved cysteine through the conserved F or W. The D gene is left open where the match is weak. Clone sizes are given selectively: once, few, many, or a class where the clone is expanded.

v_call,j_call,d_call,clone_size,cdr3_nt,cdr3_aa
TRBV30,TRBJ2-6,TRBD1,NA,TGTGCCTCCATGAACAGGGGGCGACTGGGTGGGGCCAACGTCCTGACTTTC,CASMNRGRLGGANVLTF
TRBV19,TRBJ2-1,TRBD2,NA,TGTGCCAGTAGTATAAGGAGCGGGAGTGTCCACAATGAGCAGTTCTTC,CASSIRSGSVHNEQFF
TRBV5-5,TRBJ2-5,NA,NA,TGTGCCAGCAGCTTTCTAGCGACCCAAGAGACCCAGTACTTC,CASSFLATQETQYF
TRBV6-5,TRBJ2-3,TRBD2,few,TGTGCCAGCAGTTACTCGGGGGAGGGAACGCAGTATTTT,CASSYSGEGTQYF
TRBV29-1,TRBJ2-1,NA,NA,TGCAGCGTTGAGAGGCCCGCTCGGAATGAGCAGTTCTTC,CSVERPARNEQFF
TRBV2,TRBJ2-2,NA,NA,TGTGCCAGCAGTGAAGAGGGACGAGGAACCGGGGAGCTGTTTTTT,CASSEEGRGTGELFF
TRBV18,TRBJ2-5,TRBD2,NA,TGTGCCAGCTCGCCGGGACTAGAAGAGACCCAGTACTTC,CASSPGLEETQYF
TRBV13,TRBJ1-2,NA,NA,TGTGCCAGCAGCTTAGACAGATCTAACTATGGCTACACCTTC,CASSLDRSNYGYTF
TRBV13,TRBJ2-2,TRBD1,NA,TGTGCCAGCAGCTTAGGGGACAGGGTTGGTACCGGGGAGCTGTTTTTT,CASSLGDRVGTGELFF
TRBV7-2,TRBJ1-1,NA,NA,TGTGCCAGCAGCCTGGGGTCCACGCACACTGAAGCTTTCTTT,CASSLGSTHTEAFF
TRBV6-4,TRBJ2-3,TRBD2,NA,TGTGCCAGCAGTGAGAGCGGGGGGGGCACAGATACGCAGTATTTT,CASSESGGGTDTQYF
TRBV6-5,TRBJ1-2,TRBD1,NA,TGTGCCAGCAGCTTCAAAAGGGGACAGGGGAATGGCTACACCTTC,CASSFKRGQGNGYTF
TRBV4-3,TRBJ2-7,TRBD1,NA,TGCGCCAGCAGCCATTCCGGGACAGGGGAAACCTACGAGCAGTACTTC,CASSHSGTGETYEQYF
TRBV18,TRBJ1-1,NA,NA,TGTGCCAGCTCACCAGACTCTTCGAACACTGAAGCTTTCTTT,CASSPDSSNTEAFF
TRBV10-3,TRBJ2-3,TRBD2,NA,TGTGCCATCAGTGGCCGGACTAGCGGGGAGAGCACAGATACGCAGTATTTT,CAISGRTSGESTDTQYF
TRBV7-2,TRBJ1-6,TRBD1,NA,TGTGCCAGCAGCTTAAGAGGGGGCGCTTCTTCACCCCTCCACTTT,CASSLRGGASSPLHF
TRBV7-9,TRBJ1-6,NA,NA,TGTGCCAGCAGCTCGACAGTTAGGTCTAATTCACCCCTCCACTTT,CASSSTVRSNSPLHF
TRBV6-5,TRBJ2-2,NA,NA,TGTGCCAGCAGTTATGGGTTCGCCCGGGAGCTGTTTTTT,CASSYGFARELFF
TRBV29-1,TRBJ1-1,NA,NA,TGCAGCGCTCAGACAGACGGCACTGAAGCTTTCTTT,CSAQTDGTEAFF
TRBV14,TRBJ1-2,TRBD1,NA,TGTGCCAGCAGCCTATCTCAGGAACAGGGGCAACGGATTACTTATGGCTACACCTTC,CASSLSQEQGQRITYGYTF
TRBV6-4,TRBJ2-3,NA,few,TGTGCCAGCAGTGACTCGATTCAGGACGGCACAGATACGCAGTATTTT,CASSDSIQDGTDTQYF
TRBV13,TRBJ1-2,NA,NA,TGTGCCAGCAGCTTAGGCGCAGGGGAAGATGGCTACACCTTC,CASSLGAGEDGYTF
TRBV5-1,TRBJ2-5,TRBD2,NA,TGCGCCAGCAGCTTAGGTTTGTGGCTAGCGGGAAATTTACAAGAGACCCAGTACTTC,CASSLGLWLAGNLQETQYF
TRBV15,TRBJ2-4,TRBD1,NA,TGTGCCACCAGCAGAGATCAGGGGGAAGCCAAAAACATTCAGTACTTC,CATSRDQGEAKNIQYF
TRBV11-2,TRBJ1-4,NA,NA,TGTGCCAGCAGCTTAGTTTCGGATGAAAAACTGTTTTTT,CASSLVSDEKLFF
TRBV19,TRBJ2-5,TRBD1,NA,TGTGCCAGCGGATACAGGGGGCAGGAGACCCAGTACTTC,CASGYRGQETQYF
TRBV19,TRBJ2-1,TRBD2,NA,TGTGCCAGTAGAGGGACTAGCGGGAGTCAGAGTGAGCAGTTCTTC,CASRGTSGSQSEQFF
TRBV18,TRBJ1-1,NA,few,TGTGCCACCCGTGGCAGGGTGAACACTGAAGCTTTCTTT,CATRGRVNTEAFF
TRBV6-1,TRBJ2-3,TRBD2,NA,TGTGCCAGCAGTGGAGGCACTAAAAGCGGGAGGGCAGATACGCAGTATTTT,CASSGGTKSGRADTQYF
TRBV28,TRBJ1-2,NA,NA,TGTGCCAGCAGTTTGAGGGTTGGGGGCTACACCTTC,CASSLRVGGYTF
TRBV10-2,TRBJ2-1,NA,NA,TGCGCCAGCAGTGAGCAGTACAATGAGCAGTTCTTC,CASSEQYNEQFF
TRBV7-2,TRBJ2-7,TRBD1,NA,TGTGCCAGCAGCGAACCGGGACAGCACTACGAGCAGTACTTC,CASSEPGQHYEQYF
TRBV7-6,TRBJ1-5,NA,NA,TGTGCCAGCAGCCTTGATACGGGGAGCAATCAGCCCCAGCATTTT,CASSLDTGSNQPQHF